Listed below are T cell receptor beta chains from one sample, sequenced in a study of technical replicates of blood from a handful of donors. Profiled with immunoSEQ multiplex PCR; TCRdb holds only in-frame clones, not every one. The table records fewer than 100,000 clones, nearly 98% of them present only once. Sequences were obtained from T cells isolated from PBMCs. Receptors originate from a human donor in good health. Both conserved end residues are part of each CDR3. Clone size appears in some rows only: once, few, many, or a class for an expanded clone.

V gene: TRBV9
J gene: TRBJ2-5
clone size: NA
CDR3 protein: CASSVTGGEETQYF

V gene: TRBV27
J gene: TRBJ2-1
clone size: NA
CDR3 protein: CASSLSTALNEQFF

V gene: TRBV6-1
J gene: TRBJ1-5
clone size: NA
CDR3 protein: CASGRDQPQHF

V gene: TRBV6-1
J gene: TRBJ1-1
clone size: once
CDR3 protein: CASKQGFGTEAFF

V gene: TRBV29-1
J gene: TRBJ1-2
clone size: NA
CDR3 protein: CSVEDFSVVGTDYGYTF

V gene: TRBV27
J gene: TRBJ2-1
clone size: NA
CDR3 protein: CASSPRSSGILRRSYNEQFF

V gene: TRBV5-1
J gene: TRBJ1-1
clone size: NA
CDR3 protein: CASSLYHMNTEAFF

V gene: TRBV5-1
J gene: TRBJ2-5
clone size: NA
CDR3 protein: CASSLLYREETQYF

V gene: TRBV27
J gene: TRBJ2-1
clone size: NA
CDR3 protein: CASSWGGGRAANGEQFF

V gene: TRBV11-2
J gene: TRBJ1-1
clone size: NA
CDR3 protein: CASSRTRRALEAFF

V gene: TRBV9
J gene: TRBJ2-1
clone size: NA
CDR3 protein: CASSVGTTYNEQFF

V gene: TRBV6-1
J gene: TRBJ1-3
clone size: NA
CDR3 protein: CASRNIGVSGNTIYF

V gene: TRBV6-5
J gene: TRBJ2-2
clone size: NA
CDR3 protein: CASSPGLRGKLFF

V gene: TRBV27
J gene: TRBJ1-2
clone size: NA
CDR3 protein: CASSGDREVYGYTF

V gene: TRBV15
J gene: TRBJ1-2
clone size: NA
CDR3 protein: CATSRVLTGVPYGYTF

V gene: TRBV9
J gene: TRBJ2-7
clone size: NA
CDR3 protein: CASSVGDYTINEQYF

V gene: TRBV6-6
J gene: TRBJ1-5
clone size: NA
CDR3 protein: CASSFYGGGNQPQHF

V gene: TRBV5-1
J gene: TRBJ2-2
clone size: NA
CDR3 protein: CASSLLAGVPGGELFF

V gene: TRBV4-2
J gene: TRBJ2-2
clone size: NA
CDR3 protein: CASSQDLTASGRLGANTGELFF

V gene: TRBV9
J gene: TRBJ2-5
clone size: NA
CDR3 protein: CASSVGTSAVETQYF

V gene: TRBV28
J gene: TRBJ1-5
clone size: NA
CDR3 protein: CASRPTGYSNQPQHF

V gene: TRBV29-1
J gene: TRBJ2-3
clone size: NA
CDR3 protein: CSLQTEITDTQYF

V gene: TRBV4-1
J gene: TRBJ2-7
clone size: NA
CDR3 protein: CASSQGGAGGFYEQYF

V gene: TRBV27
J gene: TRBJ2-2
clone size: NA
CDR3 protein: CASSLTAWGRNTGELFF

V gene: TRBV9
J gene: TRBJ2-3
clone size: NA
CDR3 protein: CASSVETSGPSTDTQYF

V gene: TRBV5-1
J gene: TRBJ2-1
clone size: NA
CDR3 protein: CASSLGHNNEQFF

V gene: TRBV6-5
J gene: TRBJ2-1
clone size: NA
CDR3 protein: CASSYSGRGDQFF

V gene: TRBV2
J gene: TRBJ2-7
clone size: NA
CDR3 protein: CASIGTSGYEQYF

V gene: TRBV29-1
J gene: TRBJ1-1
clone size: NA
CDR3 protein: CSVARRLTGSEAFF

V gene: TRBV4-1
J gene: TRBJ1-3
clone size: NA
CDR3 protein: CASSQDLAGRDTIYF

V gene: TRBV4-1
J gene: TRBJ2-1
clone size: NA
CDR3 protein: CASSQEPAGQARYEQFF

V gene: TRBV4-1
J gene: TRBJ1-4
clone size: NA
CDR3 protein: CASSQGTSSNEKLFF

V gene: TRBV5-4
J gene: TRBJ1-1
clone size: NA
CDR3 protein: CASSLGATEAFF

V gene: TRBV4-1
J gene: TRBJ1-2
clone size: NA
CDR3 protein: CASSLRDRVRANYGYTF

V gene: TRBV5-1
J gene: TRBJ2-7
clone size: NA
CDR3 protein: CASSLGTEYEQYF

V gene: TRBV5-1
J gene: TRBJ2-3
clone size: NA
CDR3 protein: CATAPGLVSDTQYF

V gene: TRBV27
J gene: TRBJ1-6
clone size: NA
CDR3 protein: CASSIRTDQSFYNSPLHF

V gene: TRBV25-1
J gene: TRBJ2-1
clone size: NA
CDR3 protein: CASKAGGSYNEQFF

V gene: TRBV27
J gene: TRBJ2-3
clone size: NA
CDR3 protein: CASSLGPQGTDTQYF

V gene: TRBV5-1
J gene: TRBJ2-7
clone size: NA
CDR3 protein: CASSLEQPHPQSGDEQYF